The next 15 T cell receptor beta chains were all read from a single sample in a study of shared clonotypes between healthy human individuals. Clones were sequenced by immunoSEQ multiplex PCR, and TCRdb holds only the in-frame ones, with some missing. The table shows fewer than 1.8 million clones, with 98% to 99% occurring only once. Sequenced input: naive CD4+ T cells sorted from blood. Subset given: CD45RA+ positively selected. The source of these receptors is a man under 40 in good health.

This clone was seen only once. The rearrangement joins TRBV5-4 to TRBJ2-6; the D gene is possibly TRBD2 (6 bases). The germline gives CDR1 SGHNT, CDR2 YYREEE (reference sequence). CDR3 size: 17 residues. The V end was cut by 4 bases, the J end by 0 bases, with 14 bases between. CDR3 residues: CASSRSGGDSGANVLTF. In DNA, the CDR3 is TGTGCCAGCAGCCGCTCTGGCGGGGACTCTGGGGCCAACGTCCTGACTTTC. The whole variable domain, remainder taken from reference TRBV5-4 and TRBJ2-6, is ETGVTQSPTHLIKTRGQQVTLRCSSQSGHNTVSWYQQALGQGPQFIFQYYREEENGRGNFPPRFSGLQFPNYSSELNVNALELDDSALYLCASSRSGGDSGANVLTFGAGSRLTVL.

The rearrangement links TRBV28 to TRBJ2-7; D uncertain. Trimming stripped 4 bases from V and 0 bases from J, with 16 bases between. Germline V gives CDR1 MDHEN, CDR2 SYDVKM. This CDR3 has 16 residues. The CDR3 sequence: CASSSLDWKSSYEQYF. The CDR3 DNA reads TGTGCCAGCAGTTCTCTAGACTGGAAGAGCTCCTACGAGCAGTACTTC.

CDR3 amino acids: CASSMGRIQPQHF. In DNA form, the CDR3 reads TGTGCCAGCAGTATGGGGAGGATTCAGCCCCAGCATTTT. The gene calls are TRBV27 and TRBJ1-5; D ambiguous. This CDR3 contains 13 residues. Deletions cut 5 bases from V and 6 bases from J, with 11 bases between. Germline CDR1 is MNHEY and CDR2 is SMNVEV (reference sequence).

The chain uses TRBV5-5 and TRBJ2-1; D is possibly TRBD2 (6 bases). Between the trimmed V and J ends, which lost 4 bases and 2 bases, there was a span of 16 bases. Germline CDR1 is SGHKS and CDR2 is YYEKEE (reference sequence). The length of the CDR3 is 16 residues. CDR3 nucleotides: TGTGCCAGCAGCCGCGCCGGAGGGGCAGCCTACAATGAGCAGTTCTTC. Protein sequence: CASSRAGGAAYNEQFF.

The chain couples TRBV7-9 to TRBJ1-5, with 9 bases identical to TRBD1. The CDR3 is 16 residues long. Trimming at V came to 4 bases and at J to 3 bases, leaving 7 bases not matched to a gene. Germline assignment: CDR1 SEHNR and CDR2 FQNEAQ (reference sequence). Here the CDR3 DNA reads TGTGCCAGCAGCTCAGGACAGGGGTGGGACAATCAGCCCCAGCATTTT. Its translation: CASSSGQGWDNQPQHF.

The chain couples TRBV5-1 to TRBJ2-5, with 7 bases fitting TRBD1. After removal of 2 bases from V and 5 bases from J, the junction contained 9 bases not matched to a gene. Germline loops: CDR1 SGHRS, CDR2 YFSETQ. The CDR3 loop spans 15 amino acids. The CDR3: CASSLGGDGRETQYF. In DNA, the CDR3 is TGCGCCAGCAGCTTAGGGGGCGATGGGCGGGAGACCCAGTACTTC.

The chain links TRBV18 to TRBJ1-5; TRBD1 aligns across 9 bases. The CDR3 extends over 16 amino acids. Trimming at V came to 4 bases and at J to 4 bases, leaving 8 bases not matched to a gene. Germline values: CDR1 KGHSH, CDR2 LQKENI. CDR3 loop: CASSHAGTGSNQPQHF. The CDR3 DNA reads TGTGCCAGCTCACATGCCGGGACAGGGTCGAATCAGCCCCAGCATTTT. The entire variable domain, with the rest obtained from reference TRBV18 and TRBJ1-5, is as follows: NAGVMQNPRHLVRRRGQEARLRCSPMKGHSHVYWYRQLPEEGLKFMVYLQKENIIDESGMPKERFSAEFPKEGPSILRIQQVVRGDSAAYFCASSHAGTGSNQPQHFGDGTRLSIL.

The rearrangement uses TRBV13 and TRBJ1-2, with D maybe TRBD1 (5 bases). Germline CDR1 PRHDT, CDR2 FYEKMQ (reference sequence). The ends were cut back, 1 base at V and 6 bases at J, with 18 bases in the middle. This CDR3 has 16 amino acids. The CDR3 sequence is CASSLVGGLGENGYTF. The CDR3 region has the DNA TGTGCCAGCAGCTTAGTGGGGGGTTTAGGGGAAAATGGCTACACCTTC.

The CDR3 region is CASSQDDYLGAGANVLTF. CDR3 coding DNA: TGTGCCAGCAGCCAAGATGATTATCTAGGCGCTGGGGCCAACGTCCTGACTTTC. This chain links TRBV14 with TRBJ2-6; D remains ambiguous. This CDR3 comprises 18 residues. Germline V gene data show CDR1 as SGHDN and CDR2 as FVKESK. The V and J ends lost 0 bases and 2 bases respectively, with 14 bases between them.

This clone was found once. The rearrangement joins TRBV27 to TRBJ2-3; D gene uncertain. The germline V gene encodes CDR1 MNHEY and CDR2 SMNVEV (reference sequence). Between the trimmed V and J ends, which lost 6 bases and 2 bases, there was a span of 9 bases. The CDR3 has 13 amino acids. The CDR3 DNA reads TGTGCCAGCAGCCCTGTGAACACAGATACGCAGTATTTT. This codes for CASSPVNTDTQYF.

This clone appeared a few times. The chain combines TRBV6-5 with TRBJ2-7, with D possibly matching TRBD1 (7 bases). This CDR3 is 13 amino acids long. Germline V gene data show CDR1 as MNHEY and CDR2 as SVGAGI. V shed 3 bases and J shed 7 bases, with 13 bases lying between them. The CDR3 protein is CASSYTGAGEQYF. The CDR3 bases are TGTGCCAGCAGTTATACAGGGGCGGGGGAGCAGTACTTC.

This clone was seen once. This sequence joins TRBV5-6 and TRBJ2-7, with 9 bases aligning to TRBD1. This CDR3 has 14 residues. J was trimmed by 4 bases and V by 4 bases; bases with no gene match: 6. Germline V lookup: CDR1 SGHDT, CDR2 YYEEEE. In DNA form, the CDR3 reads TGTGCCAGCAGCGCGGACAGGGGATCTTACGAGCAGTACTTC. As protein: CASSADRGSYEQYF.

V is TRBV4-1 and J is TRBJ2-1; TRBD1 aligns across 9 bases. V lost 3 bases, J lost 8 bases, and 11 bases stayed unmatched. The CDR3 is made up of 16 amino acids. Germline V CDR1 and CDR2: MGHRA, YSYEKL. This CDR3 is CASSQKTGGLNDEQFF. The CDR3 DNA follows: TGCGCCAGCAGCCAGAAGACAGGGGGGCTAAATGATGAGCAGTTCTTC.

This sequence joins TRBV9 and TRBJ2-1; D tentatively reads TRBD1 or TRBD2 (5 bases each). CDR3 length: 15 amino acids. The V and J ends lost 0 bases and 9 bases respectively, with 16 bases between them. Germline CDR1 SGDLS, CDR2 YYNGEE. The DNA of the CDR3 is TGTGCCAGCAGCGTAGCTCTAAACGGGGCGAGTGAGCAGTTCTTC. Protein sequence: CASSVALNGASEQFF.

The V call is TRBV5-1, the J call TRBJ2-7; D perhaps matches TRBD1 (6 bases). This CDR3 spans 14 amino acids. The germline V gene has CDR1 SGHRS and CDR2 YFSETQ. V dropped 4 bases and J dropped 4 bases, with 15 bases sitting between them. CDR3 DNA: TGCGCCAGCAGCCAACAGGGATCCGAGTACGAGCAGTACTTC. Translating it yields CASSQQGSEYEQYF.